This TCR beta chain is from a study of T cells in Graves' hyperthyroidism and ophthalmopathy. Researchers took RNA transcripts and amplified the TCR beta CDR3 regions from them. A first-round RT-PCR of the TCR CDR3 used the HTBI primer set. TCRdb fed the multiplex PCR reads into MiXCR, producing one record per CDR3 protein. Among approximately 32,000 distinct CDR3 sequences, 49% were seen once, and the ten largest hold 6.2%. Any symptoms of ophthalmopathy came after the first hyperthyroidism diagnosis, from which the blood sample dates. V trimming: 3 bases; J trimming: 7 bases; junction bases outside the gene matches: 5. The CDR3 extends over 15 amino acids. The germline gives CDR1 SGHNT, CDR2 YENEEA. This clonotype was counted at least ten times. The target antigen is unknown. Study findings and constraints: Blood also showed most of the thyroid clonotypes that were expanded above 0.001.

Input material: blood. This chain links TRBV11-3 with TRBJ2-1, with 11 bases matching TRBD2. The origin of this receptor is a woman in her forties or fifties with Graves' hyperthyroidism that later progressed to Graves' ophthalmopathy. CDR3: CASSFPGLAVNEQFF. Here the CDR3 DNA reads TGTGCCAGCAGCTTTCCGGGACTAGCGGTTAATGAGCAGTTCTTC.